The rows below give T cell receptor beta chains drawn from one sample of a study of T cell responses to AZD1222 COVID-19 vaccine. Only in-frame clones appear in the TCRdb table, and some are missing; sequencing was by immunoSEQ multiplex PCR. Of 150,000 or so clones listed, approximately 87% were seen once; the top ten hold just over 9%. The material sequenced was peripheral blood, taken 28 days after the second AZD1222 dose. Source of these receptors: an adult who received the AZD1222 COVID-19 vaccine. Both conserved end residues are part of each CDR3. D genes are given only for firm matches. The size field is filled for only some rows; it gives once, few, many or a size class.

J | V | size | D | DNA | CDR3
TRBJ1-1 | TRBV29-1 | - | - | TGCAGCGTTGGGACGAACAGGCGAATGAACACTGAAGCTTTCTTT | CSVGTNRRMNTEAFF
TRBJ2-5 | TRBV7-9 | - | - | TGTGCCAGCAGCTTAATCCTCGGCGGGTGGGCAGAGACCCAGTACTTC | CASSLILGGWAETQYF
TRBJ1-2 | TRBV19 | - | TRBD1 | TGTGCCAGTAGTATAGATGGAACAGGGGCCCGCACCACCTTC | CASSIDGTGARTTF
TRBJ2-2 | TRBV19 | - | - | TGTGCCAGTATTCGGGTTAACACCGGGGAGCTGTTTTTT | CASIRVNTGELFF
TRBJ1-6 | TRBV5-4 | - | - | TGTGCCAGCAGCTTGGCTAAGGGCAACGGGGGATCACCCCTCCACTTT | CASSLAKGNGGSPLHF
TRBJ1-3 | TRBV18 | few | - | TGTGCCAGCTCACCCCGGGGGGGTGGAAACACCATATATTTT | CASSPRGGGNTIYF
TRBJ2-3 | TRBV19 | once | - | TGTGCCAGTAGTATGGCAGTAAGCACAGATACGCAGTATTTT | CASSMAVSTDTQYF
TRBJ1-3 | TRBV19 | - | - | TGTGCCAGTAGTATGCAGGGGAGAGCGAACACCATATATTTT | CASSMQGRANTIYF
TRBJ2-5 | TRBV12-3/TRBV12-4 | - | - | TGTGCCAGCAGTTTGAGCGGACGGACCCAGTACTTC | CASSLSGRTQYF
TRBJ2-1 | TRBV12-3/TRBV12-4 | - | TRBD1 | TGTGCCAGCAGCCAAAGGGGACAGCAGCAGTTCTTC | CASSQRGQQQFF
TRBJ2-2 | TRBV27 | - | TRBD2 | TGTGCCAGCAGTCCTCATTCCGGGACTAGCGTCACCGGGGAGCTGTTTTTT | CASSPHSGTSVTGELFF
TRBJ2-1 | TRBV5-1 | - | TRBD2 | TGCGCCAGCAGCTTGGTAGCGGGGGGTTACAATGAGCAGTTCTTC | CASSLVAGGYNEQFF
TRBJ2-1 | TRBV7-2 | - | - | TGTGCCAGCAGCGCTGACAGGTACTACAATGAGCAGTTCTTC | CASSADRYYNEQFF
TRBJ2-7 | TRBV6-6 | - | - | TGTGCCAGCAGTTCTAGTTCCTACGAGCAGTACTTC | CASSSSSYEQYF
TRBJ2-5 | TRBV7-2 | - | TRBD2 | TGTGCCAGCAGCACACGCGCGGGGGGCCAAGAGACCCAGTACTTC | CASSTRAGGQETQYF
TRBJ2-5 | TRBV5-4 | - | TRBD2 | TGTGCCAGCAGCGGACACTTAGCGGGTGCGGAGACCCAGTACTTC | CASSGHLAGAETQYF
TRBJ1-4 | TRBV28 | - | TRBD1 | TGTGCCAGCAGTTCCACAGGGGGGGGTGAAAAACTGTTTTTT | CASSSTGGGEKLFF